This T cell receptor beta chain was profiled in a study of long-term antiretroviral therapy in people with HIV. Study outcomes and limitations: Post-ART, diversity grew, though it stayed under transplant donor control levels. All time points showed a repertoire dominated by clones expanded before ART.

Survey-level immunoSEQ v3.0 assays were run. Generated by immunoSEQ multiplex PCR, the TCRdb table keeps only in-frame clones and is missing some. The sample lists 30,000 or so clones; about 93% were seen once. The V end was cut by 1 base, the J end by 4 bases, with 8 bases between. Germline CDR1 is SGHNT and CDR2 is YYREEE (reference sequence). The CDR3 spans 13 residues. Regarding this clone: As yet, its antigen is unknown.

This clonotype was obtained from a man aged 40-49 years with HIV. V is TRBV5-4 and J is TRBJ1-1; tentative D call: TRBD1 (5 bases). This material consisted of unsorted PBMCs, taken 6.2 years after starting antiretroviral therapy. CDR3 protein: CASSLYQGTEAFF. The CDR3 DNA reads TGTGCCAGCAGCTTGTACCAGGGCACTGAAGCTTTCTTT.